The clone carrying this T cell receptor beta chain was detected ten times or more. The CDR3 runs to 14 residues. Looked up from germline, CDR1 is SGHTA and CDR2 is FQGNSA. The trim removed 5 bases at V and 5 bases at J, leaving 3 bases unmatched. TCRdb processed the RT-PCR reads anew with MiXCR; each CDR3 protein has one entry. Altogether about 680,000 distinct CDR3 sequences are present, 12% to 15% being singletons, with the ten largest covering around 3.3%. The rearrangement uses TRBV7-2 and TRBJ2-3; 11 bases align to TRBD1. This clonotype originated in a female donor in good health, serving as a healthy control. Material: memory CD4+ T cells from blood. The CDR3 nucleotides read TGTGCCAGCAGCCGGACAGGGGGCGTAGATACGCAGTATTTT. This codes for CASSRTGGVDTQYF.